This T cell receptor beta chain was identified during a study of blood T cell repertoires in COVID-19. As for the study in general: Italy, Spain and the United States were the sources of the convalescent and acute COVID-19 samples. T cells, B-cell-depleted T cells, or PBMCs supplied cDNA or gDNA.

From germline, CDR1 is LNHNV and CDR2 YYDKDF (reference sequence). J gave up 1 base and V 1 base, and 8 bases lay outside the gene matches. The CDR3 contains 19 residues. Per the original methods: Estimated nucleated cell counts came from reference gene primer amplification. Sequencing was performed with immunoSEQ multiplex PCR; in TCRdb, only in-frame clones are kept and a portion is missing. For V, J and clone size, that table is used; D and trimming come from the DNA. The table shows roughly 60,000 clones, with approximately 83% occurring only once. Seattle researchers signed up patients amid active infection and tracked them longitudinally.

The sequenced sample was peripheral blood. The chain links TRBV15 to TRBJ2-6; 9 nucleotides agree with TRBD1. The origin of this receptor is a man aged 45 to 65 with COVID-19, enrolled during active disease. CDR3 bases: TGTGCCACCAGCAGAGGGGGGGGACAGGGCTTATCTGGGGCCAACGTCCTGACTTTC. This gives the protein CATSRGGGQGLSGANVLTF.